This TCR beta chain was captured in a study of T cell responses to AZD1222 COVID-19 vaccine. Study results and limitations: At 160-218 and 743-854, vaccine-associated CD4 TCRs were dominant, and they spanned spike. The repertoires were collected only after the peak T cell response. Spike-specific TCR breadth and depth rose after two AZD1222 doses. White British donors predominated, females outnumbered males, and clonal diversity was possibly underestimated.

Profiling relied on immunoSEQ multiplex PCR, and the TCRdb table lists in-frame clones only, not all of them. The data show approximately 90,000 clones, 89% seen once. Germline V gene lookup returns CDR1 SGHDN and CDR2 FVKESK. The CDR3 is 15 amino acids. J was trimmed by 6 bases and V by 1 base; bases with no gene match: 7. Points on this clone: Antigen specificity is unknown.

The chain uses TRBV14 and TRBJ2-7; 9 bases align to TRBD2. The receptor's source is an adult who received the AZD1222 COVID-19 vaccine. Sequencing used peripheral blood, obtained 28 days after the second AZD1222 dose. CDR3 coding DNA: TGTGCCAGCAGCCAAGTAGCGGGGGCCCTGGGCGAGCAGTACTTC. Translation gives CASSQVAGALGEQYF.